The clone carrying this TCR beta chain appeared a few times. Its antigen is as yet unknown. This record belongs to a study of T cells in Graves' hyperthyroidism and ophthalmopathy. Regarding the study as a whole: Ophthalmopathy could be told apart from stable hyperthyroidism with a 13 V-J model.

Amplification yielded TCR beta CDR3 regions, with RNA transcripts as the source. First-round RT-PCR with HTBI primers amplified the TCR CDR3 region. TCRdb re-called the multiplex PCR reads with MiXCR, one entry per CDR3 protein. The sample consists of some 650,000 distinct CDR3 sequences, more than 15% of them appearing once. The CDR3 runs to 14 residues. Germline V lookup: CDR1 DFQATT, CDR2 SNEGSKA (reference sequence). Losses at the gene ends were 8 bases for V and 2 bases for J; bases not matched to a gene: 9. V usage is TRBV20-1 and J usage is TRBJ1-2, with 9 bases lining up with TRBD1. This receptor was taken from a woman in her 40s with Graves' ophthalmopathy. Material for sequencing was blood. The CDR3 sequence is CSPKIDRGNYGYTF. CDR3 nucleotides: TGCAGTCCTAAGATAGACAGGGGGAACTATGGCTACACCTTC.